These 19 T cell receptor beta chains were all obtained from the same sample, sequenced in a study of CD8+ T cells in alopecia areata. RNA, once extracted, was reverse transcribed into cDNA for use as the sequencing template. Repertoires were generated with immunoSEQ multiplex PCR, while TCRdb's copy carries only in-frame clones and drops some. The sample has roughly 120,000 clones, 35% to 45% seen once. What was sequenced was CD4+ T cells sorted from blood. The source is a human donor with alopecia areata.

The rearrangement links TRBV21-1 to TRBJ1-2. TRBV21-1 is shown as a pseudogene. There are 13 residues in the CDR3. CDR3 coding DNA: TGTGCCAGCACCGGGCGTGGCTGGAAGGGCTACACCTTC. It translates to CASTGRGWKGYTF.

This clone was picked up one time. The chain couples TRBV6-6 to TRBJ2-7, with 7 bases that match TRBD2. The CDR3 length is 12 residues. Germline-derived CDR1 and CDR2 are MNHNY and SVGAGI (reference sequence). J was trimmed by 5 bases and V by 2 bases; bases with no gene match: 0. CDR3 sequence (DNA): TGTGCCAGCAGTTACCGGGGGGACGAGCAGTACTTC. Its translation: CASSYRGDEQYF.

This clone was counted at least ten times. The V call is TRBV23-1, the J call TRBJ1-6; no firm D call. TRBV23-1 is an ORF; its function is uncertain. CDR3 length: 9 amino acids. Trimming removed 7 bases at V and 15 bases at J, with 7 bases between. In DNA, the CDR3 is TGCGCCAGCACCCGTTTCCTCCACTTT. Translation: CASTRFLHF.

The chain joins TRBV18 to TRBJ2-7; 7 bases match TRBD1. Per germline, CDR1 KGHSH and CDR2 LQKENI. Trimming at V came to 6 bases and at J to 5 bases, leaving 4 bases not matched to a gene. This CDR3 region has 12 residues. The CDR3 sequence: CASSLTGNEQYF. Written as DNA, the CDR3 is TGTGCCAGCTCCCTGACAGGGAACGAGCAGTACTTC.

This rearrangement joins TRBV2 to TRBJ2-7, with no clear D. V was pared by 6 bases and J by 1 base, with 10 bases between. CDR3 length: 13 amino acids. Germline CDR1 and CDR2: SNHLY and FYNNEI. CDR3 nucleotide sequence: TGTGCCAGCAGGCTGGACGATTCCTACGAGCAGTACTTC. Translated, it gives CASRLDDSYEQYF.

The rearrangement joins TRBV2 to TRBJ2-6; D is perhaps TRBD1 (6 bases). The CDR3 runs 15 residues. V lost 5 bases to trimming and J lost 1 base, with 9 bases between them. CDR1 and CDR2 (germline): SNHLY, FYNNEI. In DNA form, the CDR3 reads TGTGCCAGCAGTTCACAGGGATCTGGGGCCAACGTCCTGACTTTC. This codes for CASSSQGSGANVLTF.

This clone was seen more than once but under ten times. CDR3 nucleotides: TGTGCCAGCAGCCCCGGACAGCCCCTCAATCAGCCCCAGCATTTT. Protein sequence: CASSPGQPLNQPQHF. The V and J genes are TRBV7-2 and TRBJ1-5, with a weak D call TRBD1 (6 bases). The germline gives CDR1 SGHTA, CDR2 FQGNSA. V was clipped by 5 bases and J by 3 bases, with 14 bases between them. The CDR3 runs 15 residues.

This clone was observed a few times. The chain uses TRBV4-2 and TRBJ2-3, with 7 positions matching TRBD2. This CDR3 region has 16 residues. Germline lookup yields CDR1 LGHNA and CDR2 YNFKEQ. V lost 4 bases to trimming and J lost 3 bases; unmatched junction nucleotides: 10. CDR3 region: CASSPGGSRETDTQYF. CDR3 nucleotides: TGTGCCAGCAGCCCGGGGGGTTCGCGGGAGACAGATACGCAGTATTTT.

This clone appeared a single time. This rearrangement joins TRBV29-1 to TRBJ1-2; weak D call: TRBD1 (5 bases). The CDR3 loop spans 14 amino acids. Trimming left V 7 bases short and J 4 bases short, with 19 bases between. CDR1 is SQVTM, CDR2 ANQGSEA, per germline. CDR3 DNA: TGCAGCGCGCTGGGGGGACGAAATTTCTATGGCTACACCTTC. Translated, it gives CSALGGRNFYGYTF.

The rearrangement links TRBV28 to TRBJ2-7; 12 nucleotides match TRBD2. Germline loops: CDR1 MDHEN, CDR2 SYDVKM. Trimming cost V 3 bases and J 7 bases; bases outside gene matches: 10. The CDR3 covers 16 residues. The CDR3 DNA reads TGTGCCAGCAGTTTGCCTCCTTCGACTAGCGGGAGTGAGCAGTACTTC. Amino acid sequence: CASSLPPSTSGSEQYF. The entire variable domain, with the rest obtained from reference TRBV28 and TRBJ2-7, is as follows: DVKVTQSSRYLVKRTGEKVFLECVQDMDHENMFWYRQDPGLGLRLIYFSYDVKMKEKGDIPEGYSVSREKKERFSLILESASTNQTSMYLCASSLPPSTSGSEQYFGPGTRLTVT.

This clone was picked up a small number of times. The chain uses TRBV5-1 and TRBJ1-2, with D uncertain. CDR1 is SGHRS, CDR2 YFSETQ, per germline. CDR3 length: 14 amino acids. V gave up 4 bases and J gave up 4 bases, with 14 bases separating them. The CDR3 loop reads CASSPSGSSYGYTF. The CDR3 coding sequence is TGCGCCAGCAGCCCGTCGGGGAGCTCCTATGGCTACACCTTC.

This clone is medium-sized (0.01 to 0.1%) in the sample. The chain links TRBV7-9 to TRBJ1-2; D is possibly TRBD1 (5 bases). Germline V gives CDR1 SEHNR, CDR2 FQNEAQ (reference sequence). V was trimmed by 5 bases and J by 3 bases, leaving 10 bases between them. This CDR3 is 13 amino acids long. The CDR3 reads CASSRQSYYGYTF. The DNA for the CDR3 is TGTGCCAGCAGCCGACAGAGCTACTATGGCTACACCTTC.

This CDR3 is CAWSKGGQGNTGELFF. DNA for the CDR3: TGTGCCTGGAGTAAGGGGGGACAGGGTAACACCGGGGAGCTGTTTTTT. The chain carries TRBV30 and TRBJ2-2; 9 positions match TRBD1. Trimming took 2 bases from V and 2 from J; bases not matched to a gene: 6. This CDR3 is built from 16 residues. Germline V gene lookup returns CDR1 GTSNPN and CDR2 SVGIG (reference sequence).

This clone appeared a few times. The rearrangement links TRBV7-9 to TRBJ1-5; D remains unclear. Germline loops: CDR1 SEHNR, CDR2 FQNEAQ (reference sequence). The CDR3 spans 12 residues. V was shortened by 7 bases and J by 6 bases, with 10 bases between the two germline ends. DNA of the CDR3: TGTGCCAGCAACATCGGTCGTCAGCCCCAGCATTTT. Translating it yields CASNIGRQPQHF.

Written as DNA, the CDR3 is TGCAGTGCAGCCTTGAACACTGAAGCTTTCTTT. Residues: CSAALNTEAFF. The chain links TRBV20-1 to TRBJ1-1; no clear D gene. Germline assignment: CDR1 DFQATT and CDR2 SNEGSKA (reference sequence). This CDR3 spans 11 amino acids. V was trimmed by 6 bases and J by 0 bases, leaving 5 bases between them.

This CDR3 reads CASSPKDRAGEQYF. The CDR3 nucleotides are TGCGCCAGCAGTCCGAAAGACAGGGCCGGCGAGCAGTACTTC. The chain combines TRBV4-3 with TRBJ2-7; the match to TRBD1 covers 7 bases. The CDR3 loop spans 14 amino acids. V gave up 6 bases and J gave up 6 bases; unmatched junction bases: 11. Per germline, CDR1 LGHNA and CDR2 YSLEER.

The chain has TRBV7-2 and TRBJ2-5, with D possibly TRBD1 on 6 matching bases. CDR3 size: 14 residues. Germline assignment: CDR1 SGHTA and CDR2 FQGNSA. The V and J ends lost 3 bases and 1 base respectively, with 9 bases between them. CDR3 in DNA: TGTGCCAGCAGCTTCGACAGGCGCCAAGAGACCCAGTACTTC. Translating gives CASSFDRRQETQYF.

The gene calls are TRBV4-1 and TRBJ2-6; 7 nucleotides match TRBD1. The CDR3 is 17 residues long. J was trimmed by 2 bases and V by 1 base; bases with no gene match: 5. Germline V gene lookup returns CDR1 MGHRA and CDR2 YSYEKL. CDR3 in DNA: TGCGCCAGCAGCCAAGGCGTAACAGGGGCTGGGGCCAACGTCCTGACTTTC. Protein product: CASSQGVTGAGANVLTF.

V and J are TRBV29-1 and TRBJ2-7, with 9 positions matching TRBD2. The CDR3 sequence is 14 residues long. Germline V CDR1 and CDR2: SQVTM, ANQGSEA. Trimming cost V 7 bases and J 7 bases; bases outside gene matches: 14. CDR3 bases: TGCAGCGCTGCCCCAGGACTAGCGCCTGCGGAGCAGTACTTC. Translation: CSAAPGLAPAEQYF.